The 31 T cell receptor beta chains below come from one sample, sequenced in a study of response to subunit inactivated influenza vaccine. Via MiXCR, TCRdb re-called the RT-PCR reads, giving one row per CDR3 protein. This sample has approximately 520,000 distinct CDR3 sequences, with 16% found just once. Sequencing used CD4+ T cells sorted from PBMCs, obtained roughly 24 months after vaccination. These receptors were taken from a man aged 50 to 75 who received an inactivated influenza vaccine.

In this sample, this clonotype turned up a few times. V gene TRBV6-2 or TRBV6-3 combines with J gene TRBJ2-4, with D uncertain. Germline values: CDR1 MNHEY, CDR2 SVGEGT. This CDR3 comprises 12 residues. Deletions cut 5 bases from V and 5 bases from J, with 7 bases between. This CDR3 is CASSRVENIQYF. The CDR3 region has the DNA TGTGCCAGCAGTCGAGTAGAAAACATTCAGTACTTC.

CDR3 residues: CSARVPAGGRNEQFF. CDR3 sequence (DNA): TGCAGTGCTAGAGTCCCAGCGGGAGGGAGGAATGAGCAGTTCTTC. The gene calls are TRBV20-1 and TRBJ2-1, with TRBD2 identical over 10 bases. V lost 1 base, J lost 7 bases, and 7 bases stayed unmatched. This CDR3 comprises 15 residues. The V gene's germline CDR1 is DFQATT and CDR2 SNEGSKA (reference sequence).

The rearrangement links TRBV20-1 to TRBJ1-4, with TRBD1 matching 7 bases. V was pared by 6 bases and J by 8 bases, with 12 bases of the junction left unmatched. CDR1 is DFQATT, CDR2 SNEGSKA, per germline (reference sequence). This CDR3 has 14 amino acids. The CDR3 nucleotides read TGCAGTGCCGACGGCAGGACAGGTGGGGAAAAACTGTTTTTT. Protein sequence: CSADGRTGGEKLFF.

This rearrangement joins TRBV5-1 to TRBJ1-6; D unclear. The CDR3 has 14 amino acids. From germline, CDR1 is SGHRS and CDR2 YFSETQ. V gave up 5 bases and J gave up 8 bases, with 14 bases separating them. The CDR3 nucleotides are TGCGCCAGCAGTGCTCAGGTTTCGGATTCACCCCTCCACTTT. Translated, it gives CASSAQVSDSPLHF.

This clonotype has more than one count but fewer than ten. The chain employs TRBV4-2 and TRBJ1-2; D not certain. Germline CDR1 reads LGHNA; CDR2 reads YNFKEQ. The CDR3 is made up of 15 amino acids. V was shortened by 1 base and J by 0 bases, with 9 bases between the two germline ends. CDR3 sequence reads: CASSQGLGTNYGYTF. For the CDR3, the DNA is TGTGCCAGCAGCCAAGGGCTGGGGACTAACTATGGCTACACCTTC.

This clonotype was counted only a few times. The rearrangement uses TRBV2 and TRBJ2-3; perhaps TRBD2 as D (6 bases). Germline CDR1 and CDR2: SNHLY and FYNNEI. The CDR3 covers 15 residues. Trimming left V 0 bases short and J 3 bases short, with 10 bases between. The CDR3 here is CASSEAASATDTQYF. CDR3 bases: TGTGCCAGCAGTGAAGCAGCTAGCGCTACAGATACGCAGTATTTT.

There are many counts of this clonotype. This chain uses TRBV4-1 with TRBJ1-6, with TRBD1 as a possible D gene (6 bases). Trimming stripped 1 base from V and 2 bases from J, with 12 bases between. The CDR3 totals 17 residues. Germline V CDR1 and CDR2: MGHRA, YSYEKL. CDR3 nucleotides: TGCGCCAGCAGCCAAGGAAACAGGGATCCCTATAATTCACCCCTCCACTTT. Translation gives CASSQGNRDPYNSPLHF.

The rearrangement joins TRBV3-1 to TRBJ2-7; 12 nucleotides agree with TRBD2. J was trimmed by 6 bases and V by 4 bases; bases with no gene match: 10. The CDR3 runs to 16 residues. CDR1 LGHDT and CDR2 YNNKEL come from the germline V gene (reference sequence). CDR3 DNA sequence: TGTGCCAGCAGCCGTGCTAGCGGGAGGGCCGGGAGCGAGCAGTACTTC. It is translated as CASSRASGRAGSEQYF.

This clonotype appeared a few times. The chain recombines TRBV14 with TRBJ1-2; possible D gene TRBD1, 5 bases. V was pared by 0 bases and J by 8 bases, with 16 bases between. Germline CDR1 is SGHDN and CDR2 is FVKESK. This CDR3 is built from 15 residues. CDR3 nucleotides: TGTGCCAGCAGCCAAGATTGGGGCAGGGACGACGGCTACACCTTC. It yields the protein CASSQDWGRDDGYTF.

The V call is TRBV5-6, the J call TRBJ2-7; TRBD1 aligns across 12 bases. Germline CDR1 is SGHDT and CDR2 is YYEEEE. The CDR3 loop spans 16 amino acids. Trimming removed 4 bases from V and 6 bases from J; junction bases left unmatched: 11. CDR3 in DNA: TGTGCCAGCAGCGCAACCGGGACAGGGGGCCCTCGCGAGCAGTACTTC. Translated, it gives CASSATGTGGPREQYF. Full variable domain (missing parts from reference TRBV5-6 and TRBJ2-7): DAGVTQSPTHLIKTRGQQVTLRCSPKSGHDTVSWYQQALGQGPQFIFQYYEEEERQRGNFPDRFSGHQFPNYSSELNVNALLLGDSALYLCASSATGTGGPREQYFGPGTRLTVT.

DNA of the CDR3: TGCGCCAGCAGCCAAATCGAGAGCGCCTACGAGCAGTACTTC. This translates into CASSQIESAYEQYF. V and J are TRBV4-3 and TRBJ2-7; no definite D call. The germline V gene encodes CDR1 LGHNA and CDR2 YSLEER. The CDR3 runs 14 residues. Trimming shortened V by 2 bases and J by 2 bases, and 10 bases separated the two germline ends.

The CDR3 here is CSASGRDLYNSPLHF. In nucleotides, the CDR3 is TGCAGTGCTAGTGGAAGGGATCTCTATAATTCACCCCTCCACTTT. J is TRBJ1-6 and V is TRBV20-1; no reliable D call. V was clipped by 3 bases and J by 3 bases, with 12 bases between them. CDR1 and CDR2 from the germline V gene are DFQATT and SNEGSKA (reference sequence). This CDR3 has 15 amino acids.

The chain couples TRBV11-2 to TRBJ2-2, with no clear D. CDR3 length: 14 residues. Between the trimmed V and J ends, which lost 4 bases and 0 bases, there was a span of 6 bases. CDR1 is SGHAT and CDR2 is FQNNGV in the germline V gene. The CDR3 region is CASSYAPNTGELFF. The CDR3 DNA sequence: TGTGCCAGCAGCTACGCCCCGAACACCGGGGAGCTGTTTTTT.

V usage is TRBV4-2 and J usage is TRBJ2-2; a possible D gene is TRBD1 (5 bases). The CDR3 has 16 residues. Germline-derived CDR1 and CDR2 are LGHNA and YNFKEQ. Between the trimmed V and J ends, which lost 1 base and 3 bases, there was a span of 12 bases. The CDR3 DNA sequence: TGTGCCAGCAGCCAAGTAGGGCAGGGTGACACCGGGGAGCTGTTTTTT. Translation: CASSQVGQGDTGELFF.

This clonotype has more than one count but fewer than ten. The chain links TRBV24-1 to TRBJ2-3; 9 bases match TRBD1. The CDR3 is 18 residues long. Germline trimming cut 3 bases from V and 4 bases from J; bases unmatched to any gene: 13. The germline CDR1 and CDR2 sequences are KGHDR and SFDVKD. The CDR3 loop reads CATSDTTPRDRAADTQYF. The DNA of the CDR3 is TGTGCCACCAGTGATACCACTCCCCGGGACAGGGCGGCAGATACGCAGTATTTT.

The CDR3 reads CASSRGGGQTYEQYF. DNA for the CDR3: TGTGCCAGCTCGCGAGGGGGAGGACAGACCTACGAGCAGTACTTC. This chain joins TRBV18 and TRBJ2-7; perhaps D is TRBD1 or TRBD2 (6 bases each). Per germline, CDR1 KGHSH and CDR2 LQKENI. The CDR3 length is 15 residues. The germline V and J ends were trimmed by 6 bases and 2 bases, with 17 bases remaining between them.

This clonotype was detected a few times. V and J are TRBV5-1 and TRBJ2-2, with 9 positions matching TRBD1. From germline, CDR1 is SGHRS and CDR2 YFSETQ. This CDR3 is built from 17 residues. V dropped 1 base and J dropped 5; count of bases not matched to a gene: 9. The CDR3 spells CASSLFFDRGSTGELFF. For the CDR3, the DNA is TGCGCCAGCAGCTTGTTTTTCGACAGGGGGTCGACCGGGGAGCTGTTTTTT.

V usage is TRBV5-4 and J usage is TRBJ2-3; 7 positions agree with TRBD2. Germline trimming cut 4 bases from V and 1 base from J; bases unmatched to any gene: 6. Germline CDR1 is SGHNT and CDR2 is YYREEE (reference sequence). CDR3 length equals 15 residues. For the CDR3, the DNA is TGTGCCAGCAGCCTGATTGGGAGGGGCACAGATACGCAGTATTTT. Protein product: CASSLIGRGTDTQYF.

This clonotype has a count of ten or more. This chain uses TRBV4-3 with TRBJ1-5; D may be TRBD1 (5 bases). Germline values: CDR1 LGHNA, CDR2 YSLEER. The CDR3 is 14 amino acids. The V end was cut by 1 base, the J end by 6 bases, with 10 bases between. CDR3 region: CASSQGFQGQPQHF. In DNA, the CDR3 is TGCGCCAGCAGCCAAGGTTTTCAGGGTCAGCCCCAGCATTTT.

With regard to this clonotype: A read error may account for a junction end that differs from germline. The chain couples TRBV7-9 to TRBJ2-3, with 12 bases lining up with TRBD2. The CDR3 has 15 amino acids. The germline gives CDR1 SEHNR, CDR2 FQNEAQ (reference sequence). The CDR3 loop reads CASRSTGTSGSPVHF. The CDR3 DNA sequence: TGTGCCAGCAGATCTACCGGGACTAGCGGGTCTCCTGTGCATTTT.

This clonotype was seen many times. The DNA for the CDR3 is TGCAGCGTGTACATATCTTTGGGCGAGCAGTACTTC. This codes for CSVYISLGEQYF. This sequence joins TRBV29-1 and TRBJ2-7; no firm D call. The V end was cut by 6 bases, the J end by 6 bases, with 15 bases between. CDR3 length equals 12 residues. Germline V gene lookup returns CDR1 SQVTM and CDR2 ANQGSEA.

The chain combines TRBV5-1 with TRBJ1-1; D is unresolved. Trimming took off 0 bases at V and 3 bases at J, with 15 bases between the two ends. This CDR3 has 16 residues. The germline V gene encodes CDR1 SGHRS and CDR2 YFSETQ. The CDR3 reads CASSLVKLELDTEAFF. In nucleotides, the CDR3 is TGCGCCAGCAGCTTGGTCAAGCTCGAACTTGACACTGAAGCTTTCTTT. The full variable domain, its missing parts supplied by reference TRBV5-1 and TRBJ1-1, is KAGVTQTPRYLIKTRGQQVTLSCSPISGHRSVSWYQQTPGQGLQFLFEYFSETQRNKGNFPGRFSGRQFSNSRSEMNVSTLELGDSALYLCASSLVKLELDTEAFFGQGTRLTVV.

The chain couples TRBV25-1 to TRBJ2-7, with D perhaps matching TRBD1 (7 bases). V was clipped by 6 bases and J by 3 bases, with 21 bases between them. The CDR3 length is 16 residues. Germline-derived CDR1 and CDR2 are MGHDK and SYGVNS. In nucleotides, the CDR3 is TGTGCCAGCAGCTCAGCGGCGGGGACAGATTACTACGAGCAGTACTTC. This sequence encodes CASSSAAGTDYYEQYF.

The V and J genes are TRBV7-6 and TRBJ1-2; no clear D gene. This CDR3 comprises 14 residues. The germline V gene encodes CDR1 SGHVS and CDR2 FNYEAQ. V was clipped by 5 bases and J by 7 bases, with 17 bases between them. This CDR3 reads CASSPQERVGGYTF. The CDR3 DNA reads TGTGCCAGCAGCCCGCAAGAGCGGGTGGGTGGCTACACCTTC.

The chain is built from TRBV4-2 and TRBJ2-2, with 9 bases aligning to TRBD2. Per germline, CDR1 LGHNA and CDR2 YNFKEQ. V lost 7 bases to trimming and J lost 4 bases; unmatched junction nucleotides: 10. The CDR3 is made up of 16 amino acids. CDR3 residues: CASTPRGTSRTGELFF. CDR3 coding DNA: TGTGCCAGCACTCCAAGAGGGACTAGCCGCACCGGGGAGCTGTTTTTT.

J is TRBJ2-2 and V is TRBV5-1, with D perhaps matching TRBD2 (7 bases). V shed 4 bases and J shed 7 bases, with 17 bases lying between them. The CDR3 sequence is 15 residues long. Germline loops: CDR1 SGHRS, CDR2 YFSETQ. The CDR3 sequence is CASSIRRGLGGELFF. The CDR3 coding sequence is TGCGCCAGCAGCATTCGGCGGGGGCTAGGCGGGGAGCTGTTTTTT.

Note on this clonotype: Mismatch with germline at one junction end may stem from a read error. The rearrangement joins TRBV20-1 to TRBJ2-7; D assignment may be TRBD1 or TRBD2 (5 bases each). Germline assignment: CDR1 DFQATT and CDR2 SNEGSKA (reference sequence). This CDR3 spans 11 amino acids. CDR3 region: CSARNEGRVFF. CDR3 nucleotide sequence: TGCAGTGCTAGGAACGAGGGGCGGGTCTTCTTC.

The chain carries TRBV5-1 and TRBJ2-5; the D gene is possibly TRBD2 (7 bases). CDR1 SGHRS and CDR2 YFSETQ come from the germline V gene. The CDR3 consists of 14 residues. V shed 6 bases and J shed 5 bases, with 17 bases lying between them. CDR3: CASNLQGAGETQYF. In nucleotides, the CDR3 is TGCGCCAGCAACCTACAGGGAGCGGGGGAGACCCAGTACTTC.

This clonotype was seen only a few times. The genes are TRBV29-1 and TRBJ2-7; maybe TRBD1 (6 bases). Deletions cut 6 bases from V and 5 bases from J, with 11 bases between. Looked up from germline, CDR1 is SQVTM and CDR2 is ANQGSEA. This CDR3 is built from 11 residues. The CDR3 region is CSVAHRDEQYF. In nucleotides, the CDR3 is TGCAGCGTGGCCCACAGGGACGAGCAGTACTTC.

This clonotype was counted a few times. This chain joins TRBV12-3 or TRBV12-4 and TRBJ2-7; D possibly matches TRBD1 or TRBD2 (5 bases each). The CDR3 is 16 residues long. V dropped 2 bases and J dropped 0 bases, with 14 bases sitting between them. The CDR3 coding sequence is TGTGCCAGCAGTTTAACCCCGGGACGGACCTCCTACGAGCAGTACTTC. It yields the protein CASSLTPGRTSYEQYF.

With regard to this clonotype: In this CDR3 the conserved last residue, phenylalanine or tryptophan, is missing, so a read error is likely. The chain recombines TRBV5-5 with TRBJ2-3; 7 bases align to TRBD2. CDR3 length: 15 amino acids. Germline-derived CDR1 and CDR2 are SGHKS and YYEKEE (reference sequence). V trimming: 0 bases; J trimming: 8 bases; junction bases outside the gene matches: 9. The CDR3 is CASSLGTRQPGTQYS. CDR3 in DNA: TGTGCCAGCAGCTTGGGGACTAGGCAACCCGGTACGCAGTATTCT.